This is a list of T cell receptor beta chains from one sample in a study of tumor-infiltrating lymphocytes in primary liver carcinoma. MiXCR was run by TCRdb on the multiplex PCR reads, yielding one entry per CDR3 protein. The sample lists about 100,000 distinct CDR3 sequences, about 63% occurring once. Sequenced input: liver tumor tissue from sampling region 2. The receptors come from a woman aged 60-75 years with primary liver carcinoma and hepatitis B virus infection. Both conserved end residues are part of each CDR3. A D gene is named only where the DNA matches it firmly. Only some rows state a clone size, as once, few, many or a class for expanded clones.

cdr3_aa: CASSQGQGNWLNGYTF
cdr3_nt: TGTGCCAGCAGCCAAGGACAGGGAAATTGGCTTAATGGCTACACTTTC
clone_size: .
j_call: TRBJ1-2
d_call: TRBD1
v_call: TRBV4-2

cdr3_aa: CASTRGQGTSGNTIYF
cdr3_nt: TGCGCCAGCACCCGAGGACAGGGGACGTCTGGAAACACCATATATTTT
clone_size: many
j_call: TRBJ1-3
d_call: TRBD1
v_call: TRBV5-1

cdr3_aa: CTSTRTGTTDTQYF
cdr3_nt: TGTACGAGCACCAGGACAGGGACCACAGATACGCAGTATTTT
clone_size: .
j_call: TRBJ2-3
d_call: TRBD1
v_call: TRBV6-5

cdr3_aa: CASSSGRLLSGRDIQYF
cdr3_nt: TGTGCCAGCAGCTCAGGCAGACTACTAAGCGGGAGGGACATTCAGTACTTC
clone_size: few
j_call: TRBJ2-4
d_call: TRBD2
v_call: TRBV11-2

cdr3_aa: CSVRLTLYGYAF
cdr3_nt: TGCAGCGTCCGTCTAACACTCTATGGCTACGCCTTC
clone_size: .
j_call: TRBJ1-2
d_call: .
v_call: TRBV29-1

cdr3_aa: CARRPPTGSKGYTQYF
cdr3_nt: TGTGCCAGACGTCCTCCGACAGGGTCCAAGGGGTATACGCAGTATTTT
clone_size: .
j_call: TRBJ2-3
d_call: TRBD1
v_call: TRBV6-5

cdr3_aa: CASRSRTGQGYTF
cdr3_nt: TGTGCCAGCAGATCGAGGACAGGGCAAGGCTACACCTTC
clone_size: many
j_call: TRBJ1-2
d_call: TRBD1
v_call: TRBV28

cdr3_aa: CARLRGTESPSTDTQYF
cdr3_nt: TGTGCCAGGCTTAGAGGGACAGAATCTCCTAGCACAGATACGCAGTATTTT
clone_size: .
j_call: TRBJ2-3
d_call: TRBD1
v_call: TRBV28

cdr3_aa: CASSFQSNYGYTF
cdr3_nt: TGTGCCAGCAGTTTCCAGTCCAACTATGGCTACACCTTC
clone_size: many
j_call: TRBJ1-2
d_call: .
v_call: TRBV12-3/TRBV12-4

cdr3_aa: CALIRGLTNTGELFF
cdr3_nt: TGTGCCTTGATCCGGGGACTAACGAACACCGGGGAGCTGTTTTTT
clone_size: .
j_call: TRBJ2-2
d_call: TRBD2
v_call: TRBV30

cdr3_aa: CASNSGPNTEAFF
cdr3_nt: TGTGCCAGCAATTCGGGGCCGAACACTGAAGCTTTCTTT
clone_size: many
j_call: TRBJ1-1
d_call: .
v_call: TRBV12-3/TRBV12-4

cdr3_aa: CSALGLAGVGEQFF
cdr3_nt: TGCAGCGCCCTGGGACTAGCGGGAGTAGGTGAGCAGTTCTTC
clone_size: .
j_call: TRBJ2-1
d_call: TRBD2
v_call: TRBV29-1

cdr3_aa: CASSHRDRYEQYF
cdr3_nt: TGTGCCAGCAGCCACCGGGACAGATACGAGCAGTACTTC
clone_size: many
j_call: TRBJ2-7
d_call: TRBD1
v_call: TRBV5-4

cdr3_aa: CASSHRTGTDTQYF
cdr3_nt: TGTGCCAGCAGCCATCGGACAGGCACAGATACGCAGTATTTT
clone_size: large
j_call: TRBJ2-3
d_call: .
v_call: TRBV11-3

cdr3_aa: CSVERASRSSYNEQSF
cdr3_nt: TGCAGCGTTGAACGGGCTAGCAGGAGCTCCTACAATGAGCAGTCCTTC
clone_size: .
j_call: TRBJ2-1
d_call: .
v_call: TRBV29-1

cdr3_aa: CANSPWTSESYNERFF
cdr3_nt: TGTGCCAACAGTCCCTGGACTAGTGAGTCCTATAATGAGCGGTTCTTC
clone_size: .
j_call: TRBJ2-1
d_call: TRBD2
v_call: TRBV6-6

cdr3_aa: CSVEGDRGKSEEIQYF
cdr3_nt: TGCAGCGTTGAGGGGGACAGGGGGAAGAGTGAAGAGATCCAGTACTTC
clone_size: .
j_call: TRBJ2-5
d_call: TRBD1
v_call: TRBV29-1

cdr3_aa: CARILTGTGNSPLHF
cdr3_nt: TGTGCCAGGATTCTTACCGGGACGGGGAATTCACCCCTCCACTTT
clone_size: .
j_call: TRBJ1-6
d_call: .
v_call: TRBV6-5

cdr3_aa: CASIGQNYGYTF
cdr3_nt: TGTGCCAGCATCGGACAGAATTATGGCTACACCTTC
clone_size: .
j_call: TRBJ1-2
d_call: .
v_call: TRBV11-2

cdr3_aa: CGVGTGSYGELFF
cdr3_nt: TGCGGCGTTGGAACGGGAAGCTACGGGGAGCTGTTTTTT
clone_size: .
j_call: TRBJ2-2
d_call: .
v_call: TRBV29-1

cdr3_aa: CASSSPAEAAYYGYTF
cdr3_nt: TGTGCCAGCAGTTCCCCCGCGGAGGCCGCCTACTATGGCTACACCTTC
clone_size: many
j_call: TRBJ1-2
d_call: .
v_call: TRBV28

cdr3_aa: CASSFQQNTEAFF
cdr3_nt: TGCGCCAGCAGCTTCCAGCAGAACACTGAAGCTTTCTTT
clone_size: .
j_call: TRBJ1-1
d_call: .
v_call: TRBV5-1

cdr3_aa: CASSLGRRGCNEQFF
cdr3_nt: TGTGCCAGCAGCCTTGGACGGAGGGGCTGCAATGAGCAGTTCTTC
clone_size: .
j_call: TRBJ2-1
d_call: .
v_call: TRBV11-2

cdr3_aa: CASRESVRAKGYTF
cdr3_nt: TGTGCCAGCAGGGAATCAGTTCGGGCCAAGGGCTACACCTTC
clone_size: .
j_call: TRBJ1-2
d_call: .
v_call: TRBV6-5

cdr3_aa: CSAGTGGVTGANVPTF
cdr3_nt: TGCAGCGCCGGGACAGGGGGTGTTACTGGGGCCAACGTCCCGACCTTC
clone_size: .
j_call: TRBJ2-6
d_call: TRBD1
v_call: TRBV29-1

cdr3_aa: CASNLPGSSGRSEQFF
cdr3_nt: TGTGCCAGCAACCTCCCTGGCTCTAGCGGGAGAAGTGAGCAGTTCTTC
clone_size: few
j_call: TRBJ2-1
d_call: TRBD2
v_call: TRBV11-3

cdr3_aa: CASSWGGTGGEQYF
cdr3_nt: TGTGCCAGCAGTTGGGGTGGGACAGGGGGCGAGCAGTACTTC
clone_size: many
j_call: TRBJ2-7
d_call: TRBD1
v_call: TRBV28

cdr3_aa: CASRVQDTHTDTQYF
cdr3_nt: TGTGCCAGCAGAGTACAGGATACCCACACGGATACGCAGTATTTT
clone_size: .
j_call: TRBJ2-3
d_call: .
v_call: TRBV6-6

cdr3_aa: CTSSLDPIRALRYDYTF
cdr3_nt: TGTACCAGCAGCTTAGATCCGATCAGGGCGCTGCGCTATGACTACACATTC
clone_size: .
j_call: TRBJ1-2
d_call: .
v_call: TRBV11-2

cdr3_aa: CASGFEVAYNEQLF
cdr3_nt: TGTGCTAGTGGTTTCGAGGTAGCTTACAACGAGCAGTTATTC
clone_size: .
j_call: TRBJ2-1
d_call: .
v_call: TRBV12-5

cdr3_aa: CASSSTSGLYNEQFF
cdr3_nt: TGTGCCAGCAGCTCGACTAGCGGTCTATACAATGAGCAGTTCTTC
clone_size: .
j_call: TRBJ2-1
d_call: TRBD2
v_call: TRBV11-1

cdr3_aa: CGVDWDRSSTDTQCF
cdr3_nt: TGCGGCGTTGATTGGGATAGGTCTAGCACAGATACGCAGTGTTTT
clone_size: .
j_call: TRBJ2-3
d_call: .
v_call: TRBV29-1

cdr3_aa: CASSFGDRGQETQYF
cdr3_nt: TGTGCCAGCAGCTTCGGGGACAGGGGCCAAGAGACCCAGTACTTC
clone_size: .
j_call: TRBJ2-5
d_call: TRBD1
v_call: TRBV7-9

cdr3_aa: CDSSSGLAGPDTQYF
cdr3_nt: TGTGACAGCAGTTCTGGACTAGCGGGCCCAGATACGCAGTATTTT
clone_size: few
j_call: TRBJ2-3
d_call: TRBD2
v_call: TRBV11-2

cdr3_aa: CATSQGMTGGDETQYF
cdr3_nt: TGTGCCACCAGCCAAGGCATGACGGGAGGCGACGAGACCCAGTACTTC
clone_size: .
j_call: TRBJ2-5
d_call: TRBD2
v_call: TRBV14

cdr3_aa: CTSNLSSPGANVLTF
cdr3_nt: TGTACCAGCAACTTATCGAGCCCTGGGGCCAACGTCCTGACTTTC
clone_size: .
j_call: TRBJ2-6
d_call: .
v_call: TRBV11-2

cdr3_aa: CAISLWGEGYNEQFF
cdr3_nt: TGCGCCATCAGCTTGTGGGGGGAGGGCTACAATGAACAGTTCTTC
clone_size: .
j_call: TRBJ2-1
d_call: TRBD2
v_call: TRBV5-1

cdr3_aa: CASSPGPSGIDNEQFF
cdr3_nt: TGTGCCAGCAGCCCAGGGCCTAGCGGTATAGACAATGAGCAGTTCTTC
clone_size: many
j_call: TRBJ2-1
d_call: TRBD2
v_call: TRBV7-9

cdr3_aa: CASSDEEQYF
cdr3_nt: TGTGCCAGCAGTGATGAAGAGCAGTACTTC
clone_size: many
j_call: TRBJ2-7
d_call: .
v_call: TRBV2

cdr3_aa: CATSAMDGYNEQFF
cdr3_nt: TGTGCCACCAGTGCCATGGACGGTTACAATGAGCAGTTCTTC
clone_size: few
j_call: TRBJ2-1
d_call: .
v_call: TRBV24-1

cdr3_aa: CVSSLVSWTIDNEQFF
cdr3_nt: TGCGTCAGCAGCTTGGTCAGCTGGACAATTGACAATGAGCAGTTCTTC
clone_size: .
j_call: TRBJ2-1
d_call: .
v_call: TRBV5-1

cdr3_aa: CSGSGGASINHNEQFF
cdr3_nt: TGCAGCGGTTCCGGTGGGGCTAGCATAAATCACAATGAGCAGTTCTTC
clone_size: .
j_call: TRBJ2-1
d_call: .
v_call: TRBV29-1

cdr3_aa: CASSAPVRKTEETQYF
cdr3_nt: TGTGCCAGCAGTGCCCCCGTAAGGAAAACTGAAGAGACCCAGTACTTC
clone_size: many
j_call: TRBJ2-5
d_call: .
v_call: TRBV6-1

cdr3_aa: CGAGISSQPQNF
cdr3_nt: TGCGGCGCTGGGATCTCTTCTCAGCCCCAGAATTTT
clone_size: .
j_call: TRBJ1-5
d_call: .
v_call: TRBV29-1

cdr3_aa: CASTVAGAVTGELFF
cdr3_nt: TGTGCCAGCACCGTAGCGGGGGCGGTCACCGGGGAGCTGTTTTTT
clone_size: .
j_call: TRBJ2-2
d_call: TRBD2
v_call: TRBV28

cdr3_aa: CSMRARAFGDTQYF
cdr3_nt: TGCAGCATGCGGGCTCGGGCGTTTGGAGATACGCAGTATTTT
clone_size: .
j_call: TRBJ2-3
d_call: .
v_call: TRBV29-1

cdr3_aa: CASSLAGGQGPSVGLELFF
cdr3_nt: TGTGCCAGCAGCTTAGCGGGAGGACAGGGACCCTCGGTGGGCTTAGAGCTGTTTTTT
clone_size: .
j_call: TRBJ1-4
d_call: TRBD1
v_call: TRBV11-2

cdr3_aa: CASSLPTSGRKNEQVF
cdr3_nt: TGTGCCAGCAGTCTACCGACTAGCGGGAGGAAGAATGAGCAGGTCTTC
clone_size: .
j_call: TRBJ2-1
d_call: TRBD2
v_call: TRBV11-2

cdr3_aa: CASTGSYNSPLHF
cdr3_nt: TGCGCCAGCACCGGAAGTTATAATTCACCCCTCCACTTT
clone_size: many
j_call: TRBJ1-6
d_call: .
v_call: TRBV5-1

cdr3_aa: CASSPGQGGYGYTF
cdr3_nt: TGTGCCAGCAGCCCAGGACAGGGTGGTTATGGCTACACCTTC
clone_size: few
j_call: TRBJ1-2
d_call: TRBD1
v_call: TRBV28

cdr3_aa: CASSLGAANTGELFF
cdr3_nt: TGTGCCAGCAGTTTAGGAGCGGCGAACACCGGGGAGCTGTTTTTT
clone_size: many
j_call: TRBJ2-2
d_call: .
v_call: TRBV12-3/TRBV12-4

cdr3_aa: CASSPPGGWGYTF
cdr3_nt: TGTGCCAGCAGTCCCCCGGGGGGTTGGGGCTACACCTTC
clone_size: many
j_call: TRBJ1-2
d_call: .
v_call: TRBV28

cdr3_aa: CASSDSTGGTGELFF
cdr3_nt: TGTGCCAGCAGTGACTCGACAGGGGGCACCGGGGAGCTGTTTTTT
clone_size: many
j_call: TRBJ2-2
d_call: TRBD1
v_call: TRBV6-4

cdr3_aa: CSVEGSDKETQYF
cdr3_nt: TGCAGCGTTGAAGGGTCTGATAAAGAGACCCAGTATTTC
clone_size: .
j_call: TRBJ2-5
d_call: .
v_call: TRBV29-1

cdr3_aa: CANSQDFLNTEAFF
cdr3_nt: TGTGCCAACAGCCAGGACTTCTTGAACACTGAAGCTTTCTTT
clone_size: .
j_call: TRBJ1-1
d_call: .
v_call: TRBV11-3

cdr3_aa: CASSFGGGDDQYF
cdr3_nt: TGTGCCAGCAGCTTTGGGGGGGGCGACGATCAGTACTTC
clone_size: .
j_call: TRBJ2-7
d_call: .
v_call: TRBV12-3/TRBV12-4

cdr3_aa: CASSGFAVEETQYF
cdr3_nt: TGTGCCAGCAGTGGGTTTGCGGTGGAGGAGACTCAGTACTTC
clone_size: .
j_call: TRBJ2-5
d_call: .
v_call: TRBV6-1